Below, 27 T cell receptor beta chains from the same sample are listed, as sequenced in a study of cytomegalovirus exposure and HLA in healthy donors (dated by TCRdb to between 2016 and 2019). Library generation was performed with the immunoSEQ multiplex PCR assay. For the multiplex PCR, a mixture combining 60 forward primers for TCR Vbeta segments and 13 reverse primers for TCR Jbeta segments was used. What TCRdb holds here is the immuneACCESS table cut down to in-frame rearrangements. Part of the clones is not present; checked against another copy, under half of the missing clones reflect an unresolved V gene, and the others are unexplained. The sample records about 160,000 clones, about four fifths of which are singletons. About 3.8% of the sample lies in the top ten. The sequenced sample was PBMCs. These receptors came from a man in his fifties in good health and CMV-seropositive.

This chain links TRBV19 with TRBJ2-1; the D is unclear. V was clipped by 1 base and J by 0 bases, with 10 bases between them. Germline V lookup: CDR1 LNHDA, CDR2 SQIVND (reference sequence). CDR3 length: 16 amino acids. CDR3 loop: CASSIGHHSSYNEQFF. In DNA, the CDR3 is TGTGCCAGTAGTATAGGGCACCACAGCTCCTACAATGAGCAGTTCTTC.

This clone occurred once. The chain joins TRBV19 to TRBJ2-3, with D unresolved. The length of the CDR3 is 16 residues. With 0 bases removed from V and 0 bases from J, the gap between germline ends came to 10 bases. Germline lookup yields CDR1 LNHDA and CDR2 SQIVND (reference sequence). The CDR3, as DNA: TGTGCCAGTAGTATAGATCGAGGCACTAGCACAGATACGCAGTATTTT. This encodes CASSIDRGTSTDTQYF.

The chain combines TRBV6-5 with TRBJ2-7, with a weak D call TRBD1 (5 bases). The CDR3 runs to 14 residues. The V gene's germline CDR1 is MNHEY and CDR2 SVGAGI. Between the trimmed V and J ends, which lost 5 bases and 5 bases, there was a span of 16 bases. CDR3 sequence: CASSERGGPDEQYF. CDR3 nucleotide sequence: TGTGCCAGCAGTGAAAGGGGCGGCCCAGACGAGCAGTACTTC.

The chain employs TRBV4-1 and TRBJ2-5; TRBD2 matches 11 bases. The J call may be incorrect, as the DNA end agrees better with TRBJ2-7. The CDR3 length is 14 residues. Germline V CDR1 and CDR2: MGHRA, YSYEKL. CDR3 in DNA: TGCGCCAGCCGCGCGGGACTAGCGGTACGCGAGCAGTACTTC. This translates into CASRAGLAVREQYF.

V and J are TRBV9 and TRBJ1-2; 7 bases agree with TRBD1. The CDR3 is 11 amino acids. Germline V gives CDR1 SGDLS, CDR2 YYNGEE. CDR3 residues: CASQGGHGYTF. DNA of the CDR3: TGTGCATCCCAGGGGGGCCATGGCTACACCTTC.

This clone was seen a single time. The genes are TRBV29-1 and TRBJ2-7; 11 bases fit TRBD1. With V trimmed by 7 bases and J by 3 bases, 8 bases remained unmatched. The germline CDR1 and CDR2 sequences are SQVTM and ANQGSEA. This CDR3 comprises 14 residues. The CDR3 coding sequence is TGCAGCGCCGAGGACAGGGGGCGTAACTACGAGCAGTACTTC. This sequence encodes CSAEDRGRNYEQYF.

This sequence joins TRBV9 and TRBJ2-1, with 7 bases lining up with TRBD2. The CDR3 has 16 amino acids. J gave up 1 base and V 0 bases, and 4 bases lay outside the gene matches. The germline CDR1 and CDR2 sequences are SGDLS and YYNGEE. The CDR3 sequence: CASSVASRGSYNEQFF. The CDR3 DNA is TGTGCCAGCAGCGTAGCATCGCGGGGGTCCTACAATGAGCAGTTCTTC.

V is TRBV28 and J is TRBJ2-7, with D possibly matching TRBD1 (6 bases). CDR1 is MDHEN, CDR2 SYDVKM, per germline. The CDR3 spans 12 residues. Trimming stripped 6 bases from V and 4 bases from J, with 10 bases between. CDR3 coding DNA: TGTGCCAGCAGCCCACAGGGTTACGAGCAGTACTTC. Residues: CASSPQGYEQYF. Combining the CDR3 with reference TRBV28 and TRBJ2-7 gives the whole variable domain DVKVTQSSRYLVKRTGEKVFLECVQDMDHENMFWYRQDPGLGLRLIYFSYDVKMKEKGDIPEGYSVSREKKERFSLILESASTNQTSMYLCASSPQGYEQYFGPGTRLTVT.

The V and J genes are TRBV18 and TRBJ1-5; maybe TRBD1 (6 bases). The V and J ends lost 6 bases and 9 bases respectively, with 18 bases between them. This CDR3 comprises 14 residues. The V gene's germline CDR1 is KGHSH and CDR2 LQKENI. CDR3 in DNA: TGTGCCAGCTCGGGACAATTCGGTTTTGGGCCCCAGCATTTT. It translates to CASSGQFGFGPQHF.

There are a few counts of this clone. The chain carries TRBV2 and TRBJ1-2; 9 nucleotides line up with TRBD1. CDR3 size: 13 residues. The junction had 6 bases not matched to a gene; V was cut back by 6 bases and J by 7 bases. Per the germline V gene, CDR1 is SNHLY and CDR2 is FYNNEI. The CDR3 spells CASSPGQGLGYTF. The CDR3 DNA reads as TGTGCCAGCAGCCCGGGACAGGGCCTTGGCTACACCTTC.

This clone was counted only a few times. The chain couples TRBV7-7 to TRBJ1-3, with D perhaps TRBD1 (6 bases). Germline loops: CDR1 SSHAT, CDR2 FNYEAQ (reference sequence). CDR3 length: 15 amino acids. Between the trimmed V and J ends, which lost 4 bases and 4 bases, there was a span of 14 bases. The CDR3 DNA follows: TGTGCCAGCAGCTCCCGACAGGAACCAGGAAACACCATATATTTT. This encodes CASSSRQEPGNTIYF.

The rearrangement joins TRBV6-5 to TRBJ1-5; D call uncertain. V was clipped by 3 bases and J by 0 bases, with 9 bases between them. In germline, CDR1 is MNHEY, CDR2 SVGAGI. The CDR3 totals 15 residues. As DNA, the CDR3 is TGTGCCAGCAGTTATGGGCTCAATAGCAATCAGCCCCAGCATTTT. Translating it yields CASSYGLNSNQPQHF.

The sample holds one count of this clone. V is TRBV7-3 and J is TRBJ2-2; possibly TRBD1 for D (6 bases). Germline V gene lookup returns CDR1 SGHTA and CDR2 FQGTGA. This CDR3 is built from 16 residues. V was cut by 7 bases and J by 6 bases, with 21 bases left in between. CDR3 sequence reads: CASKATGRSIAGELFF. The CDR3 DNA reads TGTGCCAGCAAAGCCACAGGGAGATCTATCGCCGGGGAGCTGTTTTTT.

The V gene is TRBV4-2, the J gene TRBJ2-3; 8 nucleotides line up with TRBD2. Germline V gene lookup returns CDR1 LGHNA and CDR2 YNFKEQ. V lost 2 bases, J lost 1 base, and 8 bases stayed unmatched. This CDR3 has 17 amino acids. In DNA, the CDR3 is TGTGCCAGCAGCCAAAATCCGGGACTAGACGGCACAGATACGCAGTATTTT. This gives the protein CASSQNPGLDGTDTQYF.

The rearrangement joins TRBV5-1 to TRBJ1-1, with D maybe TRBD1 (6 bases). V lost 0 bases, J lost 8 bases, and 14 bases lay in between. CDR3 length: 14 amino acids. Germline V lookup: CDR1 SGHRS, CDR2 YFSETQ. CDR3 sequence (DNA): TGCGCCAGCAGCTTGGAGGGGACAACGGGGGAAGCTTTCTTT. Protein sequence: CASSLEGTTGEAFF.

In nucleotides, the CDR3 is TGCGCCAGCAGTGAGTCGAAGAGGACAGAAGGGCGAGAGCAGTACTTC. It is translated as CASSESKRTEGREQYF. This chain connects TRBV10-2 to TRBJ2-5, with D possibly TRBD1 on 6 matching bases. Between the trimmed V and J ends, which lost 0 bases and 11 bases, there was a span of 22 bases. CDR1 is WSHSY, CDR2 SAAADI, per germline. The CDR3 is 16 amino acids.

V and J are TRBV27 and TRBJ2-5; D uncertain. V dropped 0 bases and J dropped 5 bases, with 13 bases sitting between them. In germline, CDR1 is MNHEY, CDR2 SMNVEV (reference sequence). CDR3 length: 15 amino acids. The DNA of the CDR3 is TGTGCCAGCAGTTTATCGATTGGTAGTAAGGAGACCCAGTACTTC. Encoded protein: CASSLSIGSKETQYF.

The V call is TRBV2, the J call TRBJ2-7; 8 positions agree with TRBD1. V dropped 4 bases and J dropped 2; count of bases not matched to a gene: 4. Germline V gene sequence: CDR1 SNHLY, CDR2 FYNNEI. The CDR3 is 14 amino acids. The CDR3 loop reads CASSAGTGPYEQYF. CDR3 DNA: TGTGCCAGCAGTGCCGGGACAGGTCCCTACGAGCAGTACTTC.

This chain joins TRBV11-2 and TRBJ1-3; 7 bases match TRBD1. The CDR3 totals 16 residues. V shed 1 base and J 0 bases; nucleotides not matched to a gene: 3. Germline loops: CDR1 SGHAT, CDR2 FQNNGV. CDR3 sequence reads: CASSLAGTASGNTIYF. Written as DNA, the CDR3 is TGTGCCAGCAGCTTAGCCGGGACAGCCTCTGGAAACACCATATATTTT.

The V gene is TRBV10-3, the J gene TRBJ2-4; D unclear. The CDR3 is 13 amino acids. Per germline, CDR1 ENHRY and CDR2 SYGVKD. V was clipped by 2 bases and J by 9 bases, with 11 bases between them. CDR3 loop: CAISEVVESIQYF. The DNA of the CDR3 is TGTGCCATCAGTGAGGTTGTTGAGAGCATTCAGTACTTC.

CDR3 coding DNA: TGTGCCAGCAGCTTAATGGGACAAAAGTACTTC. It encodes CASSLMGQKYF. The V and J genes are TRBV7-6 and TRBJ2-7; D perhaps matches TRBD1 (6 bases). Germline values: CDR1 SGHVS, CDR2 FNYEAQ. This CDR3 has 11 amino acids. With 2 bases removed from V and 11 bases from J, the gap between germline ends came to 10 bases.

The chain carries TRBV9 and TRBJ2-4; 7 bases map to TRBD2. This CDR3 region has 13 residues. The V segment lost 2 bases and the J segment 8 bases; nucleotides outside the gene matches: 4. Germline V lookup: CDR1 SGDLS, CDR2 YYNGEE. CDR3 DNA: TGTGCCAGCAGCGTGGGGGGGAAGGACATTCAGTACTTC. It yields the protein CASSVGGKDIQYF.

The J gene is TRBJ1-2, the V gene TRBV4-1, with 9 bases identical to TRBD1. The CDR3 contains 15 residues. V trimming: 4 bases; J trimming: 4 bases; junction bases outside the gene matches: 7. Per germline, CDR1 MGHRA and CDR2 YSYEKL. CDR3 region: CASSPAGQGPYGYTF. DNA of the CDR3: TGCGCCAGCAGCCCAGCGGGACAGGGACCCTATGGCTACACCTTC.

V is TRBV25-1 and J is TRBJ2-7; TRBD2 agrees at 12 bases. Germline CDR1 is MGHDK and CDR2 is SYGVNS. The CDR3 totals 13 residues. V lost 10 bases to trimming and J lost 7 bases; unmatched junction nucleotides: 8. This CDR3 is CATGLAGTREQYF. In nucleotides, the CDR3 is TGTGCCACCGGACTAGCGGGAACGCGGGAGCAGTACTTC.

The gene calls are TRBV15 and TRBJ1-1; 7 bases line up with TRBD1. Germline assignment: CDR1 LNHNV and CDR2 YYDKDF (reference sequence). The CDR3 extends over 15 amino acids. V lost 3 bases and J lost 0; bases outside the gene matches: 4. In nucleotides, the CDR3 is TGTGCCACCAGCAGGGGGACAGACATGAACACTGAAGCTTTCTTT. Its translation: CATSRGTDMNTEAFF.

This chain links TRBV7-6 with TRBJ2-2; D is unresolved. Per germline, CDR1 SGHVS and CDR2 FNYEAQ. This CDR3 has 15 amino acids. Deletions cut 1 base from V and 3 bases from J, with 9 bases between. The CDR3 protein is CASSLGVPYTGELFF. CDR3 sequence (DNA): TGTGCCAGCAGCTTAGGTGTTCCGTACACCGGGGAGCTGTTTTTT.

DNA for the CDR3: TGTGCCAGCAGAACAGGGGGCCCGACCTACGAGCAGTACTTC. It yields the protein CASRTGGPTYEQYF. This rearrangement joins TRBV28 to TRBJ2-7, with TRBD1 matching 9 bases. Losses at the gene ends were 6 bases for V and 2 bases for J; bases not matched to a gene: 5. The length of the CDR3 is 14 residues. Germline assignment: CDR1 MDHEN and CDR2 SYDVKM.